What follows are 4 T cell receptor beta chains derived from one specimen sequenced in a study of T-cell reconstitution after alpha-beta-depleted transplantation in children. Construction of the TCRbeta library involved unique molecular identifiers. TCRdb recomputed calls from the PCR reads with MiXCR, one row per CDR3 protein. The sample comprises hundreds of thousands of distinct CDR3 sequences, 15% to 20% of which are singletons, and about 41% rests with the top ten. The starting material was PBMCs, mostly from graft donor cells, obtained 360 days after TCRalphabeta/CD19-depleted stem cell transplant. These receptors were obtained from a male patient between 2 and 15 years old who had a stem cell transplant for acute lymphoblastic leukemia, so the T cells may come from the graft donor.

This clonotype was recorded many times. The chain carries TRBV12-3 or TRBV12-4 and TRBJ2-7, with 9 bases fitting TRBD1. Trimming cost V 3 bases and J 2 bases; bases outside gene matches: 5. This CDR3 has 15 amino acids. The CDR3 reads CASSFTGTGPYEQYF. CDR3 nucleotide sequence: TGTGCCAGCAGTTTCACCGGGACAGGGCCCTACGAGCAGTACTTC.

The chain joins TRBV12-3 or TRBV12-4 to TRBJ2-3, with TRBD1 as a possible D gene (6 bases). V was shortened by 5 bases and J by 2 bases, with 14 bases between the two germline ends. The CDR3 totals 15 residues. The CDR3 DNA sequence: TGTGCCAGCAGTCTTCAAACAGGGATCACAGATACGCAGTATTTT. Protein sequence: CASSLQTGITDTQYF.

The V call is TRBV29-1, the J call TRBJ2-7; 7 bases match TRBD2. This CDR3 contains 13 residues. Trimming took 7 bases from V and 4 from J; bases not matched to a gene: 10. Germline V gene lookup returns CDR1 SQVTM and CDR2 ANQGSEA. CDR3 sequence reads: CSARGGGSYEQYF. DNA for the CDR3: TGCAGCGCCCGTGGGGGGGGTTCTTACGAGCAGTACTTC.

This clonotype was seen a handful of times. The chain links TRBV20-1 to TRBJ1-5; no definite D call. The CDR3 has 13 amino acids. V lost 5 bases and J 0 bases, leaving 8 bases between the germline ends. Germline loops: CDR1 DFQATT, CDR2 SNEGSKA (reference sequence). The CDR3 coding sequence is TGCAGTGCTTTACGTGATAGCAATCAGCCCCAGCATTTT. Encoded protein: CSALRDSNQPQHF.